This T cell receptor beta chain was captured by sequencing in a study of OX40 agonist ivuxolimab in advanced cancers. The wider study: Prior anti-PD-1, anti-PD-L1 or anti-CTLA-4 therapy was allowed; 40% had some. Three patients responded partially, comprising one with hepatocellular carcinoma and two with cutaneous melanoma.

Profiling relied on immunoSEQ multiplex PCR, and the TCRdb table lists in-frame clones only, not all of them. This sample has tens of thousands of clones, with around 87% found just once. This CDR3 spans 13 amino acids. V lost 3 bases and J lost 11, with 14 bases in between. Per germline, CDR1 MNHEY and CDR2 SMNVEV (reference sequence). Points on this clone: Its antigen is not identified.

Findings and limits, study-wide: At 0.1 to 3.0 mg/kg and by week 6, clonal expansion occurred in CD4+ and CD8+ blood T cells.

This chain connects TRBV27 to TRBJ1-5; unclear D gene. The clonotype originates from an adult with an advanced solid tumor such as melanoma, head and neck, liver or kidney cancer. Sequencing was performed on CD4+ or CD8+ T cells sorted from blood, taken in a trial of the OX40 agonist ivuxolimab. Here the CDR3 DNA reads TGTGCCAGCAGTTTGGGGAGTTACTCAGCCCAGCATTTT. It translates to CASSLGSYSAQHF.